Below, 21 T cell receptor beta chains from the same sample are listed, as sequenced in a study of T-cell reconstitution after alpha-beta-depleted transplantation in children. It was with unique molecular identifiers that the TCRbeta library was prepared. TCRdb re-analysed the PCR reads in MiXCR, keeping a single row per CDR3 protein. This sample carries around 500,000 distinct CDR3 sequences, roughly 23% of them seen once, and the ten largest clones take less than 15%. The material sequenced was PBMCs, mostly from graft donor cells, taken 360 days after TCRalphabeta/CD19-depleted stem cell transplant. The receptors were sampled from a boy younger than two who had a stem cell transplant for acute myeloid leukemia, so the T cells may come from the graft donor.

Concerning this clonotype itself: The final CDR3 position lacks the conserved phenylalanine or tryptophan, pointing to a likely read error. The chain is built from TRBV5-6 and TRBJ1-1; D not certain. Trimming shortened V by 3 bases and J by 11 bases, and 14 bases separated the two germline ends. Germline V gene lookup returns CDR1 SGHDT and CDR2 YYEEEE. The CDR3 length is 12 residues. The CDR3 bases are TGTGCCAGCAGCTGGGAGAGACTAGGCGCTTTCTAT. Translation gives CASSWERLGAFY.

The gene calls are TRBV20-1 and TRBJ2-5, with TRBD2 identical over 9 bases. Germline assignment: CDR1 DFQATT and CDR2 SNEGSKA (reference sequence). This CDR3 is 14 amino acids long. V dropped 6 bases and J dropped 2; count of bases not matched to a gene: 7. The CDR3 nucleotides read TGCAGTGCCCGTCGGCGGGGGGGTCAAGAGACCCAGTACTTC. As protein: CSARRRGGQETQYF.

Ten or more counts support this clonotype. The J gene is TRBJ2-1, the V gene TRBV6-5; D ambiguous. With 0 bases removed from V and 7 bases from J, the gap between germline ends came to 10 bases. The CDR3 consists of 14 residues. Germline values: CDR1 MNHEY, CDR2 SVGAGI. The CDR3 region is CASSYSDLGNEQFF. In DNA form, the CDR3 reads TGTGCCAGCAGTTACTCCGACTTAGGGAATGAGCAGTTCTTC.

The chain recombines TRBV4-3 with TRBJ1-1, with a tentative D call TRBD1 (6 bases). The germline V gene has CDR1 LGHNA and CDR2 YSLEER. The CDR3 consists of 16 residues. Deletions cut 0 bases from V and 1 base from J, with 12 bases between. The DNA of the CDR3 is TGCGCCAGCAGCCAAGATCCCCCAGGGGAGAACACTGAAGCTTTCTTT. Amino acid sequence: CASSQDPPGENTEAFF.

The table lists this clonotype with a few counts. The chain uses TRBV5-6 and TRBJ2-6; 11 bases agree with TRBD1. The CDR3 has 15 amino acids. V lost 6 bases, J lost 10 bases, and 9 bases stayed unmatched. Germline V gene data show CDR1 as SGHDT and CDR2 as YYEEEE. The CDR3 here is CASTPGQGELNVLTF. DNA of the CDR3: TGTGCCAGCACCCCGGGACAGGGGGAATTAAACGTCCTGACTTTC.

This clonotype came up many times. The chain joins TRBV20-1 to TRBJ2-5; D unresolved. In germline, CDR1 is DFQATT, CDR2 SNEGSKA (reference sequence). V dropped 3 bases and J dropped 5 bases, with 10 bases sitting between them. CDR3 size: 12 residues. As DNA, the CDR3 is TGCAGTGCTAGTCCGGGTGGTGAGACCCAGTACTTC. It translates to CSASPGGETQYF.

The CDR3 sequence: CASSQDETGTNSPLHF. CDR3 coding DNA: TGCGCCAGCAGCCAAGATGAGACAGGCACTAATTCACCCCTCCACTTT. The chain employs TRBV4-3 and TRBJ1-6; weak D call: TRBD1 (6 bases). CDR3 length equals 16 residues. Trimming stripped 0 bases from V and 6 bases from J, with 12 bases between. The germline V gene has CDR1 LGHNA and CDR2 YSLEER.

In this sample, this clonotype turned up a few times. The V call is TRBV4-3, the J call TRBJ1-2, with TRBD1 matching over 7 bases. The V gene end was trimmed by 1 base and the J gene end by 4 bases; junction bases not matched to a gene: 12. The CDR3 contains 17 residues. The germline V gene encodes CDR1 LGHNA and CDR2 YSLEER. The CDR3 spells CASSQGERRQGIYGYTF. CDR3 coding DNA: TGCGCCAGCAGCCAAGGCGAACGGCGACAGGGCATCTATGGCTACACCTTC.

This clonotype was detected a few times. The CDR3 loop reads CASNLFSGGDNEQFF. In nucleotides, the CDR3 is TGCGCCAGCAACCTCTTCTCCGGGGGAGACAATGAGCAGTTCTTC. The chain carries TRBV4-1 and TRBJ2-1; TRBD2 might be the D (6 bases). This CDR3 is 15 amino acids long. Germline lookup yields CDR1 MGHRA and CDR2 YSYEKL. With 7 bases removed from V and 5 bases from J, the gap between germline ends came to 18 bases.

This clonotype was observed a handful of times. This sequence joins TRBV12-3 or TRBV12-4 and TRBJ2-7; D assignment may be TRBD1 or TRBD2 (6 bases each). The CDR3 length is 15 residues. V lost 5 bases, J lost 2 bases, and 16 bases lay in between. The CDR3 nucleotides are TGTGCCAGCAGTCACGGACGGAGGGGGGCCTACGAGCAGTACGTC. Encoded protein: CASSHGRRGAYEQYV.

V gene TRBV20-1 combines with J gene TRBJ2-5; 11 positions match TRBD2. CDR1 and CDR2 (germline): DFQATT, SNEGSKA (reference sequence). Trimming took 0 bases from V and 1 from J; bases not matched to a gene: 10. This CDR3 has 18 amino acids. The CDR3 here is CSARDKSPGLAAQETQYF. DNA of the CDR3: TGCAGTGCTAGAGATAAGAGCCCGGGACTAGCGGCCCAAGAGACCCAGTACTTC.

This clonotype was seen a handful of times. The genes are TRBV9 and TRBJ2-7; the D is unclear. Germline-derived CDR1 and CDR2 are SGDLS and YYNGEE. Trimming removed 3 bases from V and 6 bases from J, with 13 bases in between. The CDR3 runs to 13 residues. DNA of the CDR3: TGTGCCAGCAGCGAAACCTGGTTGTCCGAGCAGTACGTC. It codes for CASSETWLSEQYV.

This clonotype has only a few counts. The chain joins TRBV10-3 to TRBJ1-2; 8 bases are shared with TRBD1. The CDR3 contains 14 residues. V lost 7 bases and J lost 0; bases outside the gene matches: 4. CDR1 and CDR2 (germline): ENHRY, SYGVKD. The chain's CDR3 is CAIKGQASNYGYTF. The CDR3 DNA follows: TGTGCCATCAAGGGACAGGCCTCTAACTATGGCTACACCTTC.

Details on this clonotype: Relative to the germline gene, one junction end is altered; a read error may explain this. V gene TRBV15 combines with J gene TRBJ2-4, with D tentatively TRBD1 (6 bases). Germline CDR1 reads LNHNV; CDR2 reads YYDKDF (reference sequence). This CDR3 contains 15 residues. This CDR3 is CATRSPPGQPNIQYF. CDR3 DNA: TGTGCCACCCGCAGCCCCCCGGGACAACCCAACATTCAGTACTTC.

The rearrangement links TRBV20-1 to TRBJ2-2; weak D call: TRBD2 (5 bases). Trimming took off 0 bases at V and 5 bases at J, with 13 bases between the two ends. The CDR3 contains 15 residues. Germline CDR1 is DFQATT and CDR2 is SNEGSKA (reference sequence). CDR3 sequence reads: CSARDNLSGTGELFF. Here the CDR3 DNA reads TGCAGTGCTAGAGACAATTTGTCGGGAACCGGGGAGCTGTTTTTT.

This clonotype was picked up many times. The chain combines TRBV20-1 with TRBJ2-1; tentatively, D is TRBD1 (6 bases). Germline V CDR1 and CDR2: DFQATT, SNEGSKA (reference sequence). V shed 3 bases and J shed 6 bases, with 9 bases lying between them. The CDR3 has 12 amino acids. This CDR3 is CSASQQGNEQFF. The CDR3, as DNA: TGCAGTGCTAGTCAACAGGGCAATGAGCAGTTCTTC.

V usage is TRBV7-6 and J usage is TRBJ1-5; 12 nucleotides align to TRBD1. This CDR3 comprises 15 residues. Germline V gene sequence: CDR1 SGHVS, CDR2 FNYEAQ. The ends lost 3 bases at V and 4 bases at J; junction bases unmatched: 1. CDR3 region: CASSLGQGANQPQHF. The DNA for the CDR3 is TGTGCCAGCAGCTTGGGACAGGGGGCAAATCAGCCCCAGCATTTT.

This clonotype has more than one count but fewer than ten. This chain uses TRBV18 with TRBJ2-1; D is perhaps TRBD1 (5 bases). With 3 bases removed from V and 5 bases from J, the gap between germline ends came to 17 bases. Germline V gene data show CDR1 as KGHSH and CDR2 as LQKENI. The CDR3 length is 16 residues. CDR3 region: CASSPVRASWDNEQFF. CDR3 nucleotide sequence: TGTGCCAGCTCACCGGTCAGGGCGAGTTGGGACAATGAGCAGTTCTTC.

The chain has TRBV4-3 and TRBJ2-7; TRBD1 aligns across 10 bases. The J segment lost 5 bases and the V segment lost 3 bases, leaving 4 bases of the junction unmatched. CDR1 and CDR2 (germline): LGHNA, YSLEER. The CDR3 has 14 residues. CDR3 sequence reads: CASSHSGTGDEQYF. The CDR3, as DNA: TGCGCCAGCAGCCACTCCGGGACAGGGGACGAGCAGTACTTC.

This clonotype was found a few times. CDR3 in amino acids: CASSFRGLAHNEQFF. The CDR3 coding sequence is TGTGCCAGCAGCTTTCGGGGACTAGCCCACAATGAGCAGTTCTTC. The rearrangement uses TRBV5-5 and TRBJ2-1, with 9 bases that match TRBD2. Losses at the gene ends were 2 bases for V and 5 bases for J; bases not matched to a gene: 5. This CDR3 region has 15 residues. Germline values: CDR1 SGHKS, CDR2 YYEKEE (reference sequence).

V usage is TRBV7-9 and J usage is TRBJ2-3; no reliable D call. V was pared by 0 bases and J by 0 bases, with 7 bases between. Germline V gives CDR1 SEHNR, CDR2 FQNEAQ (reference sequence). This CDR3 spans 15 amino acids. The CDR3 bases are TGTGCCAGCAGCTTAGCGAGCTATAGCACAGATACGCAGTATTTT. Protein sequence: CASSLASYSTDTQYF.